Listed here is a single T cell receptor (beta chain). Its antigen is not yet known. Base quality data are lacking; no much larger clone is found one base away. This sample is part of a study of T cell responses to AZD1222 COVID-19 vaccine (dated by TCRdb to the early 2020s). A note on the overall study: AZD1222 recipients given second doses at about 4 weeks or at about 12 weeks were pooled, since spike-specific TCR depth and breadth were not found to differ between the two schedules. A total of 230 to 250 trial participants underwent TCR sequencing, of whom some 210 received two doses of AZD1222 and about 25 received two doses of the MenACWY control vaccine. Trial participants were enrolled by age into subgroups of 18-55, 56-69 and 70-plus years, and around 150, 29 and 61 TCR-sequenced participants, respectively, were included in these subgroups. Broad study findings and their caveats: No day 14 peak-response samples were available, so repertoires were characterized only after the peak T cell response. A significant rise in spike-specific TCR breadth and depth was observed after two AZD1222 doses relative to day 0 and relative to MenACWY recipients. CD4 TCRs associated with the vaccine covered the entire spike protein, and the dominant responses were in regions 160-218 and 743-854. The 56-69-year group was small, and its depth increase did not reach significance, likely because of low power. Nearly half of unique spike-specific TCRs reportedly recognized epitopes outside regions mutated in the B.1.351 and B.1.1.7 variants. Participants were mostly white British, with more females than males. The authors suggested clonal diversity may have been underestimated. Conclusions about previously exposed vaccinees are limited because only six or seven AZD1222 recipients were SARS-CoV-2 seropositive at baseline.

Interpreted using the paper, the time point label stands for: baseline before first vaccination. Samples from vaccinated people were obtained from the UK trials COV001 and COV002, which included a single-blind randomized controlled phase 2/3 trial of AZD1222 (ChAdOx1 nCoV-19) in healthy adults. For TCRbeta chain sequencing, PBMC samples from trial participants were taken at day 0 and at day 28 after the second dose. The CDR3 regions of human TCRbeta chains were analyzed by immunosequencing. In the source study's methods: TCRs in the repertoires were compared against a reference library of SARS-CoV-2-specific TCRs that had been generated with the MIRA antigen-specificity platform. Breadth meant the fraction of unique TCRs that were SARS-CoV-2-associated, whereas depth meant the fraction of total T cells that were SARS-CoV-2-associated. Each spike-specific TCR was assigned to its reactive spike region and to a CD4 or CD8 class using the MIRA data. Log10-transformed breadth and depth values were compared by one-way ANOVA with Sidak's multiple comparisons tests. Here the immuneACCESS table is served through TCRdb, limited to in-frame sequences with V and J called. Missing clones are a known gap in these copies; in checked studies unresolved V genes cover under half, and the rest lacks a known reason. That table gives V, J and clone size, and the DNA gave D and trimming. This sample gives about 130,000 clones in total; roughly 90% of them show up just once. The ten largest clonotypes hold more than 4% of the sample.

Trimming at the junction amounts to 7 bases on V and 7 bases on J, and the germline ends lie 11 bases apart. CDR1 and CDR2 (MNHEY, SVGAGI) derive from the germline V gene. Spanning cysteine to phenylalanine, the CDR3 consists of 12 amino acids. This entry keeps only the CDR3 DNA: 36 bases, framed from base 1. The clonotype was recovered from an adult in good health. The chain joins TRBV6-5 to TRBJ2-1; too little of a D gene remains to name it. Here the sequenced sample was peripheral blood, taken on day 0 of AZD1222 vaccination. The DNA sequence is as follows: TGTGCCAGCACCCGGTTGCCTAATGAGCAGTTCTTC. Translated, it reads CASTRLPNEQFF.